Following are 9 T cell receptor beta chains from one sample sequenced in a study of CD8 T cells in ankylosing spondylitis. TCRdb reprocessed the 5' RACE reads with MiXCR, giving one entry per CDR3 protein. The sample holds 200,000 to 300,000 distinct CDR3 sequences; more than 20% are singletons and the top ten take less than 0.75%. Material for sequencing was blood, either unsorted or a sorted T cell fraction (not recorded which). The origin of the receptors is a male donor with ankylosing spondylitis or in good health (not recorded which).

The V and J genes are TRBV29-1 and TRBJ2-7; 7 nucleotides agree with TRBD2. The junction had 1 base not matched to a gene; V was cut back by 1 base and J by 4 bases. Germline V gene sequence: CDR1 SQVTM, CDR2 ANQGSEA. This CDR3 comprises 12 residues. The CDR3 is CSVEGGGYEQYF. CDR3 DNA: TGCAGCGTTGAAGGGGGGGGGTACGAGCAGTACTTC.

The table lists this clonotype with a few counts. The chain is built from TRBV12-3 or TRBV12-4 and TRBJ2-6; 10 nucleotides match TRBD2. J lost 4 bases, V lost 4 bases, and 16 bases had no gene match. This CDR3 spans 20 amino acids. The CDR3 sequence: CASSSILAGGPGGGANVLTF. CDR3 sequence (DNA): TGTGCCAGCAGTTCGATTTTAGCGGGGGGCCCTGGAGGGGGGGCCAACGTCCTGACTTTC.

This clonotype appeared a few times. CDR3 loop: CASSLLSGGAGNEQFF. The DNA for the CDR3 is TGTGCCAGCAGCTTACTTAGCGGGGGGGCTGGGAATGAGCAGTTCTTC. The chain carries TRBV7-2 and TRBJ2-1, with 11 bases aligning to TRBD2. The CDR3 sequence is 16 residues long. Trimming cost V 2 bases and J 7 bases; bases outside gene matches: 7. Germline CDR1 SGHTA, CDR2 FQGNSA.

The CDR3: CSVRGVGFNEQFF. Here the CDR3 DNA reads TGCAGCGTTAGGGGAGTTGGATTCAATGAGCAGTTCTTC. This rearrangement joins TRBV29-1 to TRBJ2-1; D may correspond to TRBD1 or TRBD2 (5 bases each). The germline V gene has CDR1 SQVTM and CDR2 ANQGSEA. The CDR3 contains 13 residues. Trimming pared 5 bases from V and 6 bases from J, leaving 14 bases between.

This chain joins TRBV20-1 and TRBJ2-1; no firm D call. This CDR3 is built from 10 residues. Germline V gives CDR1 DFQATT, CDR2 SNEGSKA (reference sequence). The CDR3 protein is CRWGNNEQFF. CDR3 bases: TGCAGGTGGGGAAACAATGAGCAGTTCTTC.

The gene calls are TRBV20-1 and TRBJ1-6; 8 bases align to TRBD1. The J segment lost 11 bases and the V segment lost 1 base, leaving 10 bases of the junction unmatched. Germline assignment: CDR1 DFQATT and CDR2 SNEGSKA (reference sequence). The CDR3 sequence is 15 residues long. For the CDR3, the DNA is TGCAGTGCTAGAGGCCTAGGACAGGGCGGGACACCCCTCCACTTT. Translation: CSARGLGQGGTPLHF.

This clonotype appeared many times. J is TRBJ1-1 and V is TRBV5-1, with D maybe TRBD1 (6 bases). The germline V gene encodes CDR1 SGHRS and CDR2 YFSETQ. This CDR3 comprises 13 residues. V lost 0 bases and J 7 bases, leaving 10 bases between the germline ends. In DNA form, the CDR3 reads TGCGCCAGCAGCTTGGGGGGGCAAAGTGAAGCTTTCTTT. Translation gives CASSLGGQSEAFF.

This clonotype was detected ten times or more. The chain is built from TRBV29-1 and TRBJ2-1, with 10 positions matching TRBD1. With V trimmed by 3 bases and J by 7 bases, 6 bases remained unmatched. In germline, CDR1 is SQVTM, CDR2 ANQGSEA. The CDR3 extends over 14 amino acids. This CDR3 reads CSVEGRQGANEQFF. CDR3 in DNA: TGCAGCGTTGAGGGTAGACAGGGGGCTAATGAGCAGTTCTTC.

With respect to this clonotype: A read error is possible here, since a much larger clone lies one base away. The chain links TRBV2 to TRBJ2-6; D may be TRBD1 (6 bases). Germline lookup yields CDR1 SNHLY and CDR2 FYNNEI. The CDR3 has 15 amino acids. CDR3 region: CASRQQGSGDNVLTF. CDR3 DNA sequence: TGTGCCAGCAGGCAACAGGGATCTGGGGACAACGTCCTGACTTTC.